This entry concerns a single T cell receptor beta chain. What it binds is not known. The repertoire was sequenced with immunoSEQ multiplex PCR; TCRdb's copy has only in-frame clones and lacks some. The top ten hold around 1.1% of the sample, which has tens of thousands of clones, about nine tenths seen once. This sample is drawn from a study of OX40 agonist ivuxolimab in advanced cancers. The study, taken as a whole, reports: Clonal expansion was seen in CD4+ and CD8+ blood T cells by week 6 at 0.1 to 3.0 mg/kg.

The CDR3 covers 14 residues. Germline CDR1 and CDR2: MNHEY and SVGAGI. With V trimmed by 5 bases and J by 8 bases, 9 bases remained unmatched. Autoimmune disease history or systemic immunosuppression excluded patients. This TCR derives from an adult with an advanced solid tumor such as melanoma, head and neck, liver or kidney cancer. This chain joins TRBV6-5 and TRBJ1-2; 9 positions agree with TRBD1. The sample here was CD4+ or CD8+ T cells sorted from blood, taken in a trial of the OX40 agonist ivuxolimab. CDR3 bases: TGTGCCAGCAGTGAAAGGACAGGGGAGAAAGGCTACACCTTC. Amino acids: CASSERTGEKGYTF.